One and the same sample provided the 27 T cell receptor beta chains below, sequenced in a study of T cell responses to AZD1222 COVID-19 vaccine. Here immunoSEQ multiplex PCR was the method, and the copy in TCRdb shows in-frame clones only, minus some. The sample carries about 160,000 clones, 90% to 95% recorded once. The sequencing here drew on peripheral blood, taken on day 0 of MenACWY control vaccination. The receptors come from an adult in good health.

The chain combines TRBV21-1 with TRBJ2-7. TRBV21-1 is a listed pseudogene. CDR3 size: 14 residues. In nucleotides, the CDR3 is TGTGCCAGCAGCAACCTACGGGGGCTTTACGAGCAGTACTTC. Translating it yields CASSNLRGLYEQYF.

This clone was seen a few times. The rearrangement uses TRBV10-3 and TRBJ2-6, with 10 bases fitting TRBD2. The CDR3 loop spans 17 amino acids. Germline CDR1 reads ENHRY; CDR2 reads SYGVKD. V lost 11 bases to trimming and J lost 4 bases; unmatched junction nucleotides: 14. The CDR3 loop reads CASRPSGGPQGANVLTF. CDR3 in DNA: TGTGCCTCGCGGCCTAGCGGGGGCCCCCAGGGGGCCAACGTCCTGACTTTC.

This sequence joins TRBV10-2 and TRBJ2-7; TRBD1 is a possible D gene (6 bases). From germline, CDR1 is WSHSY and CDR2 SAAADI. The CDR3 has 13 amino acids. Trimming cost V 6 bases and J 6 bases, with 15 bases left between them. In DNA form, the CDR3 reads TGCGCCAGCAGGGAGCCCTCAGGGGCCGAGCAGTACTTC. Residues: CASREPSGAEQYF.

The V call is TRBV7-9, the J call TRBJ1-1, with D perhaps matching TRBD1 (6 bases). Germline loops: CDR1 SEHNR, CDR2 FQNEAQ (reference sequence). This CDR3 has 15 residues. V was shortened by 2 bases and J by 1 base, with 11 bases between the two germline ends. The CDR3 region has the DNA TGTGCCAGCAGCTTACAGGGGCCCAGGAACACTGAAGCTTTCTTT. Encoded protein: CASSLQGPRNTEAFF. Based on the CDR3 plus reference TRBV7-9 and TRBJ1-1, the full variable domain is DTGVSQNPRHKITKRGQNVTFRCDPISEHNRLYWYRQTLGQGPEFLTYFQNEAQLEKSRLLSDRFSAERPKGSFSTLEIQRTEQGDSAMYLCASSLQGPRNTEAFFGQGTRLTVV.

The chain couples TRBV3-1 (or the pseudogene TRBV3-2) to TRBJ1-6; 8 bases match TRBD1. The CDR3 sequence is 16 residues long. V dropped 1 base and J dropped 5; count of bases not matched to a gene: 4. Germline V gene lookup returns CDR1 LGHDT and CDR2 YNNKEL (reference sequence). The CDR3 bases are TGTGCCAGCAGCCAAGCGGACAGGGTTGATAATTCACCCCTCCACTTT. As protein: CASSQADRVDNSPLHF.

The chain combines TRBV30 with TRBJ1-2; TRBD1 matches 7 bases. This CDR3 comprises 17 residues. The V gene's germline CDR1 is GTSNPN and CDR2 SVGIG (reference sequence). Trimming at V came to 2 bases and at J to 5 bases, leaving 17 bases not matched to a gene. The CDR3 here is CAWSRLINPRDRYGYTF. The CDR3 coding sequence is TGTGCCTGGAGTCGACTGATAAACCCTCGGGACAGATATGGCTACACCTTC.

The rearrangement joins TRBV7-9 to TRBJ2-7; D not certain. With 5 bases removed from V and 8 bases from J, the gap between germline ends came to 13 bases. CDR1 SEHNR and CDR2 FQNEAQ come from the germline V gene (reference sequence). The CDR3 consists of 12 residues. CDR3 DNA sequence: TGTGCCAGCAGCCCCGCACTCCAAAAGCAGTACTTC. Encoded protein: CASSPALQKQYF.

The chain recombines TRBV4-3 with TRBJ2-6; no definite D call. From germline, CDR1 is LGHNA and CDR2 YSLEER. Trimming removed 4 bases at V and 4 bases at J, with 8 bases between. The CDR3 is 14 residues long. CDR3 nucleotide sequence: TGCGCCAGCAGCCCCTCGCCCGGGGCCAACGTCCTGACTTTC. Translated: CASSPSPGANVLTF.

The V and J genes are TRBV11-2 and TRBJ2-3, with D unclear. CDR1 and CDR2 from the germline V gene are SGHAT and FQNNGV. This CDR3 comprises 12 residues. Trimming removed 4 bases from V and 5 bases from J, with 7 bases in between. As DNA, the CDR3 is TGTGCCAGCAGCTACGCCCTAGATACGCAGTATTTT. Translated: CASSYALDTQYF. Combining the CDR3 with reference TRBV11-2 and TRBJ2-3 gives the whole variable domain EAGVAQSPRYKIIEKRQSVAFWCNPISGHATLYWYQQILGQGPKLLIQFQNNGVVDDSQLPKDRFSAERLKGVDSTLKIQPAKLEDSAVYLCASSYALDTQYFGPGTRLTVL.

V and J are TRBV11-2 and TRBJ2-3; 9 bases fit TRBD1. The germline CDR1 and CDR2 sequences are SGHAT and FQNNGV. V was pared by 5 bases and J by 2 bases, with 5 bases of the junction left unmatched. The CDR3 runs to 15 residues. CDR3 coding DNA: TGTGCCAGCAGCCCTAGGACAGGGGACACAGATACGCAGTATTTT. Translation gives CASSPRTGDTDTQYF.

V is TRBV6-5 and J is TRBJ1-2, with no clear D. This CDR3 has 16 residues. Trimming removed 0 bases from V and 7 bases from J, with 18 bases in between. Germline V lookup: CDR1 MNHEY, CDR2 SVGAGI. The CDR3 protein is CASSYSEPSLGSGYTF. The CDR3 bases are TGTGCCAGCAGTTACTCTGAACCCTCCTTGGGCTCTGGCTACACCTTC.

The rearrangement joins TRBV30 to TRBJ1-1; TRBD1 aligns across 7 bases. J gave up 1 base and V 1 base, and 3 bases lay outside the gene matches. The CDR3 length is 14 residues. The germline gives CDR1 GTSNPN, CDR2 SVGIG (reference sequence). CDR3 sequence (DNA): TGTGCCTGGAGTGGACAGGGTTGGAACACTGAAGCTTTCTTT. Amino acid sequence: CAWSGQGWNTEAFF.

The chain couples TRBV29-1 to TRBJ2-1; weak D call: TRBD2 (6 bases). The CDR3 has 15 residues. Germline CDR1 reads SQVTM; CDR2 reads ANQGSEA. V gave up 8 bases and J gave up 0 bases, with 17 bases separating them. The CDR3 loop is CSSNRQGGSYNEQFF. CDR3 DNA: TGCAGCTCCAACCGGCAGGGAGGCTCCTACAATGAGCAGTTCTTC.

V gene TRBV29-1 combines with J gene TRBJ2-1; D gene uncertain. The CDR3 runs to 15 residues. Germline CDR1 SQVTM, CDR2 ANQGSEA. Trimming stripped 3 bases from V and 3 bases from J, with 15 bases between. The CDR3 loop is CSVEEQKPGYNEQFF. CDR3 sequence (DNA): TGCAGCGTTGAGGAACAAAAACCGGGCTACAATGAGCAGTTCTTC.

The chain links TRBV27 to TRBJ1-1; D uncertain. The CDR3 consists of 14 residues. Germline V CDR1 and CDR2: MNHEY, SMNVEV (reference sequence). Trimming removed 4 bases at V and 0 bases at J, with 9 bases between. CDR3: CASSSRGLNTEAFF. The CDR3 DNA sequence: TGTGCCAGCAGTTCCCGAGGATTGAACACTGAAGCTTTCTTT.

The CDR3 reads CASSMGSGAGLNEQYF. In DNA, the CDR3 is TGTGCCAGTAGTATGGGGAGCGGAGCAGGCTTAAACGAGCAGTACTTC. The V and J genes are TRBV19 and TRBJ2-7, with D maybe TRBD2 (5 bases). The CDR3 runs 16 residues. V was pared by 3 bases and J by 5 bases, with 20 bases between. Per the germline V gene, CDR1 is LNHDA and CDR2 is SQIVND (reference sequence).

In its sample, this clone was seen once. The chain uses TRBV7-9 and TRBJ2-4; 8 bases match TRBD1. The CDR3 is 14 residues long. After removal of 4 bases from V and 8 bases from J, the junction contained 7 bases not matched to a gene. Germline loops: CDR1 SEHNR, CDR2 FQNEAQ (reference sequence). CDR3 region: CASSSRPDRDIQYF. DNA of the CDR3: TGTGCCAGCAGCTCCCGACCGGACAGGGACATTCAGTACTTC.

The rearrangement joins TRBV3-1 (or the pseudogene TRBV3-2) to TRBJ2-3; 7 bases align to TRBD2. V shed 1 base, J shed 1 base, and the junction held 2 bases outside the gene matches. The length of the CDR3 is 15 residues. Looked up from germline, CDR1 is LGHDT and CDR2 is YNNKEL (reference sequence). This CDR3 reads CASSQVAGGTDTQYF. DNA for the CDR3: TGTGCCAGCAGCCAAGTCGCGGGGGGCACAGATACGCAGTATTTT.

The chain is built from TRBV3-1 (or the pseudogene TRBV3-2) and TRBJ1-2, with D possibly matching TRBD1 (6 bases). This CDR3 is built from 16 residues. Per germline, CDR1 LGHDT and CDR2 YNNKEL (reference sequence). Trimming shortened V by 1 base and J by 6 bases, and 18 bases separated the two germline ends. CDR3 coding DNA: TGTGCCAGCAGCCAAGCCATCAAGGTCGGGGGCGATGGCTACACCTTC. Its translation is CASSQAIKVGGDGYTF.

This clone was seen a handful of times. The chain has TRBV21-1 and TRBJ1-1; the D call of TRBD1 is as the table states it, not checked on the DNA. TRBV21-1 is marked as a pseudogene. The CDR3 contains 11 residues. In DNA form, the CDR3 reads TGTGCCAGCAAGGGGTACACTGAAGCTTTCTTT. Translated: CASKGYTEAFF.

The gene calls are TRBV19 and TRBJ2-7; D remains ambiguous. V shed 2 bases and J shed 5 bases, with 10 bases lying between them. This CDR3 contains 13 residues. In germline, CDR1 is LNHDA, CDR2 SQIVND (reference sequence). CDR3 sequence reads: CASSISRIDEQYF. The CDR3 bases are TGTGCCAGTAGTATATCCAGGATCGACGAGCAGTACTTC.

This clone has only one observation. The gene calls are TRBV5-1 and TRBJ1-2; TRBD1 aligns across 12 bases. There are 14 residues in the CDR3. Germline lookup yields CDR1 SGHRS and CDR2 YFSETQ. V lost 1 base, J lost 9 bases, and 4 bases stayed unmatched. The CDR3 sequence is CASSLTGTGGRYTF. In DNA form, the CDR3 reads TGCGCCAGCAGCTTGACCGGGACAGGGGGCCGCTACACCTTC.

This clone is categorized as medium-sized. J is TRBJ1-2 and V is TRBV4-3; 11 positions match TRBD1. The ends lost 2 bases at V and 6 bases at J; junction bases unmatched: 8. The CDR3 covers 16 residues. CDR1 and CDR2 from the germline V gene are LGHNA and YSLEER. CDR3 amino acids: CASSQWTGGEHNGYTF. In nucleotides, the CDR3 is TGCGCCAGCAGCCAATGGACAGGGGGCGAGCATAATGGCTACACCTTC.

The chain employs TRBV6-8 and TRBJ2-3; 12 bases agree with TRBD2. Trimming cost V 5 bases and J 3 bases; bases outside gene matches: 18. The CDR3 runs 20 residues. In germline, CDR1 is MNHGY, CDR2 SAAAGT. The chain's CDR3 is CASSTNKRLAGDYWTDTQYF. The DNA for the CDR3 is TGTGCCAGCAGTACAAACAAACGACTAGCGGGAGACTATTGGACAGATACGCAGTATTTT.

The chain carries TRBV27 and TRBJ1-4; 7 bases line up with TRBD1. The ends lost 3 bases at V and 8 bases at J; junction bases unmatched: 6. This CDR3 is built from 14 residues. Germline V CDR1 and CDR2: MNHEY, SMNVEV (reference sequence). The CDR3 DNA reads as TGTGCCAGCAGTTTCACAGGGGCCAGGGAAAAACTGTTTTTT. It codes for CASSFTGAREKLFF.

This chain joins TRBV27 and TRBJ1-2; TRBD1 might be the D (5 bases). Germline V gives CDR1 MNHEY, CDR2 SMNVEV (reference sequence). V lost 5 bases and J 8 bases, leaving 15 bases between the germline ends. The CDR3 is made up of 13 amino acids. The CDR3 loop reads CASSPSGTGGYTF. The CDR3 DNA sequence: TGTGCCAGCAGTCCCTCAGGGACTGGGGGCTACACCTTC.

The count of this clone is one. This sequence joins TRBV6-5 and TRBJ2-7; TRBD1 matches at 7 bases. The CDR3 consists of 13 residues. The V and J ends lost 7 bases and 6 bases, in that order; junction bases with no gene match: 9. Germline V lookup: CDR1 MNHEY, CDR2 SVGAGI. The CDR3 here is CASKVIGGSEQYF. The CDR3 coding sequence is TGTGCCAGCAAGGTAATAGGGGGCTCCGAGCAGTACTTC.